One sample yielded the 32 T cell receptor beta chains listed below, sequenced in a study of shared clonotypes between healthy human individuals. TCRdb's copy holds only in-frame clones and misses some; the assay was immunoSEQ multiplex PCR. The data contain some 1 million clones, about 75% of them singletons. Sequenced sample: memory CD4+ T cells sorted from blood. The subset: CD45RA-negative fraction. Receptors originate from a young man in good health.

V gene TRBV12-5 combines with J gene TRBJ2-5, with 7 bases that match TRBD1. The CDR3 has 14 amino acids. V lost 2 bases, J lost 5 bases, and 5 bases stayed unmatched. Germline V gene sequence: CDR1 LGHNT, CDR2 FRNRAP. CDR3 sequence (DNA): TGTGCTAGTGGTTTGCAAGGGGGCGGGGAGACCCAGTACTTC. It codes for CASGLQGGGETQYF.

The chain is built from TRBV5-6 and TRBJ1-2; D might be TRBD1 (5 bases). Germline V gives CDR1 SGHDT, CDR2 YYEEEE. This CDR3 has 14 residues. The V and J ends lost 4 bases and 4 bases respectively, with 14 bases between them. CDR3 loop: CASSKMGETYGYTF. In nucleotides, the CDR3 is TGTGCCAGCAGCAAAATGGGGGAAACCTATGGCTACACCTTC.

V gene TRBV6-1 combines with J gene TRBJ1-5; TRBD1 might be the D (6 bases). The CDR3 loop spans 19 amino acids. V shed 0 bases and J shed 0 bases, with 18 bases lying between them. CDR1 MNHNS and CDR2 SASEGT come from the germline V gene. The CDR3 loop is CASSEATGGGYYSNQPQHF. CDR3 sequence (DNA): TGTGCCAGCAGTGAAGCGACAGGCGGAGGATACTATAGCAATCAGCCCCAGCATTTT.

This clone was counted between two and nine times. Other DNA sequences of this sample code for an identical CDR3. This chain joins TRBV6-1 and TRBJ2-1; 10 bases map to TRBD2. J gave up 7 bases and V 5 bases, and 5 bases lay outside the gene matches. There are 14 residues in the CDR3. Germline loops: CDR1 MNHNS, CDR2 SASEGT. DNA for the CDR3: TGTGCCAGCAGTCCTGGACTAGCGGCTAATGAGCAGTTCTTC. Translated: CASSPGLAANEQFF.

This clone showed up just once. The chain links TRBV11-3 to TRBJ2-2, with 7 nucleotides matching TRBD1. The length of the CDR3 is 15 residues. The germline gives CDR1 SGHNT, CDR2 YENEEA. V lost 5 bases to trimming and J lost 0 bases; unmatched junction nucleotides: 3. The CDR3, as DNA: TGTGCCAGCAGCCGAGGACAGGCGAACACCGGGGAGCTGTTTTTT. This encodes CASSRGQANTGELFF.

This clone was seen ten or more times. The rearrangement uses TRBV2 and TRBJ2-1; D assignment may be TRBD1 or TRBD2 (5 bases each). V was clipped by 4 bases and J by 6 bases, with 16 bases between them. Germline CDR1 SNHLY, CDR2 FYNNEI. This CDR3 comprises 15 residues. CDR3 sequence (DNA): TGTGCCAGCAGTGCCTGGGCTGGGGACCCCAATGAGCAGTTCTTC. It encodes CASSAWAGDPNEQFF. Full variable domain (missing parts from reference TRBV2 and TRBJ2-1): EPEVTQTPSHQVTQMGQEVILRCVPISNHLYFYWYRQILGQKVEFLVSFYNNEISEKSEIFDDQFSVERPDGSNFTLKIRSTKLEDSAMYFCASSAWAGDPNEQFFGPGTRLTVL.

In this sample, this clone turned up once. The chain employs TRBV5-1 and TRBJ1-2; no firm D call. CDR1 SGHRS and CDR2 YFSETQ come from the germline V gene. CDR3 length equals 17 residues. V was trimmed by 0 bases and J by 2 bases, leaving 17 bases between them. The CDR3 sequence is CASSLEPLSPRNYGYTF. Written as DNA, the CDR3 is TGCGCCAGCAGCTTGGAGCCTCTCTCTCCCCGAAACTATGGCTACACCTTC.

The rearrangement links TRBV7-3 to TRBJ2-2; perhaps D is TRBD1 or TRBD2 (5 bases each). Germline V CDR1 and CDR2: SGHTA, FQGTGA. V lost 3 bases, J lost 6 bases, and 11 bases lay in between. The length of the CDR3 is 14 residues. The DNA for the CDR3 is TGTGCCAGCAGCTTCGGGGCGGTTGCCGGGGAGCTGTTTTTT. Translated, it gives CASSFGAVAGELFF.

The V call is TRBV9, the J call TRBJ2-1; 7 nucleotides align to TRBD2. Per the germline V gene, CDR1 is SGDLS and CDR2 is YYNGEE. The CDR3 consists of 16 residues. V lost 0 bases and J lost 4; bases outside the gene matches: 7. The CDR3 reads CASSVVALAAYNEQFF. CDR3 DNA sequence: TGTGCCAGCAGCGTAGTCGCCCTAGCGGCATACAATGAGCAGTTCTTC.

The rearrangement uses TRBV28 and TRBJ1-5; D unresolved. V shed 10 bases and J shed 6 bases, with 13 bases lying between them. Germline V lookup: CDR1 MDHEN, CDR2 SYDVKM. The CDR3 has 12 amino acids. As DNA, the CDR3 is TGTGCCACCCGGTGGGCCGGTCAGCCCCAGCATTTT. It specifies CATRWAGQPQHF.

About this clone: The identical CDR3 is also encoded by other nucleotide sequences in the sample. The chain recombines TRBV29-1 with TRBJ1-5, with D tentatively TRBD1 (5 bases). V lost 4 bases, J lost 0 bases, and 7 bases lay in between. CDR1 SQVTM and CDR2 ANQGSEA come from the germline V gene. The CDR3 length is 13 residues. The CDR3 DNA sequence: TGCAGCGTTGGACAGTATAGCAATCAGCCCCAGCATTTT. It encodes CSVGQYSNQPQHF.

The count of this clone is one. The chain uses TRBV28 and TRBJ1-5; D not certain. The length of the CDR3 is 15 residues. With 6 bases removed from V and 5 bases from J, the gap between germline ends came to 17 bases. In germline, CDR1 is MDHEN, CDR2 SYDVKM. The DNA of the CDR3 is TGTGCCAGCAGCCCCAGCGGGCCGGGTTATCAGCCCCAGCATTTT. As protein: CASSPSGPGYQPQHF.

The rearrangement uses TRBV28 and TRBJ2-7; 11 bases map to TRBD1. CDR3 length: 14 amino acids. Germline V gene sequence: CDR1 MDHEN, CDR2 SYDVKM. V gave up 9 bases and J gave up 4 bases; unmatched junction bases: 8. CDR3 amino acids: CASTRDRGRYEQYF. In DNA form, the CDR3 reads TGTGCCAGTACCCGGGACAGGGGGAGGTACGAGCAGTACTTC.

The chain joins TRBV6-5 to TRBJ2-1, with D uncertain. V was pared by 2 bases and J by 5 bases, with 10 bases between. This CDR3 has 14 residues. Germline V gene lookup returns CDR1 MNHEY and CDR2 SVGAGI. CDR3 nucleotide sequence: TGTGCCAGCAGTTACGGGTGGGGAAACAATGAGCAGTTCTTC. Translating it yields CASSYGWGNNEQFF.

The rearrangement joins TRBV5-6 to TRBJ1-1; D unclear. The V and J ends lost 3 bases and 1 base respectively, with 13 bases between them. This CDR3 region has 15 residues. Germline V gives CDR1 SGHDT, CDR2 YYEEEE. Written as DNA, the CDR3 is TGTGCCAGCAGCTCGTCGAGGTTTCGGAACACTGAAGCTTTCTTT. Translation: CASSSSRFRNTEAFF.

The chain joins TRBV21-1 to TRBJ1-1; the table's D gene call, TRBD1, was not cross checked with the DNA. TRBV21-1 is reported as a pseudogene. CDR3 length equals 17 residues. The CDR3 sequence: CASSSKERDRGVTEAFF. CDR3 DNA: TGTGCCAGCTCCTCGAAAGAGAGGGACAGGGGGGTCACTGAAGCTTTCTTT.

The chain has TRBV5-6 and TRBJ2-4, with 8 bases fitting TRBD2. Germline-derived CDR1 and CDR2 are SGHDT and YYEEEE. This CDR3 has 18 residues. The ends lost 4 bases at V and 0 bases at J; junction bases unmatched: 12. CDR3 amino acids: CASSLSLGLAVAKNIQYF. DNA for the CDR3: TGTGCCAGCAGCCTATCCCTTGGACTAGCAGTAGCCAAAAACATTCAGTACTTC. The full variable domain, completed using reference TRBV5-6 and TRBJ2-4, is DAGVTQSPTHLIKTRGQQVTLRCSPKSGHDTVSWYQQALGQGPQFIFQYYEEEERQRGNFPDRFSGHQFPNYSSELNVNALLLGDSALYLCASSLSLGLAVAKNIQYFGAGTRLSVL.

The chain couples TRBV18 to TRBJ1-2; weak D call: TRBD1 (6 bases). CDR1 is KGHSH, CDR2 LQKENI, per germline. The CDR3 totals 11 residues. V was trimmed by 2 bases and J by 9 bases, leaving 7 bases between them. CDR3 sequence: CASSPGQSYTF. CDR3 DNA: TGTGCCAGCTCACCAGGACAGAGCTACACCTTC.

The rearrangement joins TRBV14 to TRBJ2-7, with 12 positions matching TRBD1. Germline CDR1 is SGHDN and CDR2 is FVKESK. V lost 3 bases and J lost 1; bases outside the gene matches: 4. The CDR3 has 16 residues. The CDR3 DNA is TGTGCCAGCAGCCAGCCGGGACAGGGGGCGTCCTACGAGCAGTACTTC. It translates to CASSQPGQGASYEQYF.

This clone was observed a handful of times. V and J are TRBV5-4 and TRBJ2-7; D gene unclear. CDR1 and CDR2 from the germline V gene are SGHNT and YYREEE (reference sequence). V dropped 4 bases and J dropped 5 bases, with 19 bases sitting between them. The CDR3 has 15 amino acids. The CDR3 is CASSQRLLNSHEQYF. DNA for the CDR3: TGTGCCAGCAGCCAGAGACTGTTAAACAGCCACGAGCAGTACTTC.

For the CDR3, the DNA is TGCGCCAGCAGAGAGGGCGCCAATCAGCCCCAGCATTTT. This encodes CASREGANQPQHF. The chain couples TRBV5-1 to TRBJ1-5; D remains ambiguous. Per the germline V gene, CDR1 is SGHRS and CDR2 is YFSETQ. V gave up 5 bases and J gave up 3 bases, with 9 bases separating them. The CDR3 length is 13 residues.

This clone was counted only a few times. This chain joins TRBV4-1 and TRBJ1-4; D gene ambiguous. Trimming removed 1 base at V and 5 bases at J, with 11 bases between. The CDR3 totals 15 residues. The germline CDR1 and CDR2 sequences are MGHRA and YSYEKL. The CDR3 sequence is CASSQGQLPNEKLFF. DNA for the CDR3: TGCGCCAGCAGCCAAGGTCAGCTACCGAATGAAAAACTGTTTTTT.

The CDR3 DNA reads TGTGCCAGCAGTGCGTCAGACTCTGGAAACACCATATATTTT. This translates into CASSASDSGNTIYF. V and J are TRBV6-1 and TRBJ1-3; no clear D gene. Trimming removed 4 bases at V and 0 bases at J, with 7 bases between. Per germline, CDR1 MNHNS and CDR2 SASEGT. CDR3 size: 14 residues.

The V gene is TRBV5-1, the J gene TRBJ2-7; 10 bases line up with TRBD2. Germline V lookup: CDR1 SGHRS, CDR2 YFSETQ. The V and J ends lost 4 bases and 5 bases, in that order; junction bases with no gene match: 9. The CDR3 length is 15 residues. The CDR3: CASSNRGLAGDEQYF. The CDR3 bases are TGCGCCAGCAGCAACCGAGGTCTAGCGGGAGACGAGCAGTACTTC.

CDR3 in amino acids: CASSPRQDLYGYTF. The CDR3 DNA is TGTGCCAGCTCACCACGACAGGACTTATATGGCTACACCTTC. This chain joins TRBV18 and TRBJ1-2, with D possibly TRBD1 on 6 matching bases. The CDR3 runs to 14 residues. Trimming shortened V by 1 base and J by 5 bases, and 11 bases separated the two germline ends. The germline V gene encodes CDR1 KGHSH and CDR2 LQKENI.

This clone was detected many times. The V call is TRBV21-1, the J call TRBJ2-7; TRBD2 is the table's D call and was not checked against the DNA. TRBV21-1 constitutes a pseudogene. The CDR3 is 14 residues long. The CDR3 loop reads CASSRRDWGYEQYF. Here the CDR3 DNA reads TGTGCCAGCAGCCGCCGGGACTGGGGCTACGAGCAGTACTTC.

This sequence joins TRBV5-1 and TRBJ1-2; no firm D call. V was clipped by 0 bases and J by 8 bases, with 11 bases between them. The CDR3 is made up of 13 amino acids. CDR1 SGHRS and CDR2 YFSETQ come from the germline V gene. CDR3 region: CASSLAGMRGYTF. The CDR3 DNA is TGCGCCAGCAGCTTGGCGGGGATGCGAGGCTACACCTTC. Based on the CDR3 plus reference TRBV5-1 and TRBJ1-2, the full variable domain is KAGVTQTPRYLIKTRGQQVTLSCSPISGHRSVSWYQQTPGQGLQFLFEYFSETQRNKGNFPGRFSGRQFSNSRSEMNVSTLELGDSALYLCASSLAGMRGYTFGSGTRLTVV.

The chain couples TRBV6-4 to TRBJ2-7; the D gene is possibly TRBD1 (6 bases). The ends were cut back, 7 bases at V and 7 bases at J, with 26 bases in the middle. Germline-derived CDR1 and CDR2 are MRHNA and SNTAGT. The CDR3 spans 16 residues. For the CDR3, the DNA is TGTGCCAGCACTAGAGCCAGGGGAATAATACTAGGGGAGCAGTACTTC. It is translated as CASTRARGIILGEQYF.

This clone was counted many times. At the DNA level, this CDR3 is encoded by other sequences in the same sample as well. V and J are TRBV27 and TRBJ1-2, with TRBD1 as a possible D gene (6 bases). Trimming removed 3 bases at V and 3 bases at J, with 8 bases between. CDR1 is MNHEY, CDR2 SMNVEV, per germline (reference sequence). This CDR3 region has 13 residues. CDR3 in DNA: TGTGCCAGCAGTTTTTCAGGGGACTATGGCTACACCTTC. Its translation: CASSFSGDYGYTF.

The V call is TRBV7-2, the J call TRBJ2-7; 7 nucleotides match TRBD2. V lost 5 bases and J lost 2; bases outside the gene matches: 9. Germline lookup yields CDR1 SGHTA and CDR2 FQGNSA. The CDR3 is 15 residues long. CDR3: CASSRVSGPAYEQYF. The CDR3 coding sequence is TGTGCCAGCAGCAGGGTTAGCGGGCCCGCCTACGAGCAGTACTTC. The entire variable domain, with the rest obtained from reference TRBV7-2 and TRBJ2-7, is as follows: GAGVSQSPSNKVTEKGKDVELRCDPISGHTALYWYRQSLGQGLEFLIYFQGNSAPDKSGLPSDRFSAERTGGSVSTLTIQRTQQEDSAVYLCASSRVSGPAYEQYFGPGTRLTVT.

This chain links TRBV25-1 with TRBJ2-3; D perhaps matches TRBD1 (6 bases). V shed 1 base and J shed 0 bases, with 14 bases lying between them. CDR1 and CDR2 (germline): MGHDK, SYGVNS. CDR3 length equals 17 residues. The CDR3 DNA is TGTGCCAGCAGTGAATTAGGGGGACCTTCTAGCACAGATACGCAGTATTTT. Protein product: CASSELGGPSSTDTQYF.

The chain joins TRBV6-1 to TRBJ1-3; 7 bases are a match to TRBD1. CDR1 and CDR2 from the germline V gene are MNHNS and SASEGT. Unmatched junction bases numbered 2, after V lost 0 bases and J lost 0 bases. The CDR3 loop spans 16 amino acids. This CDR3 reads CASSEATGSSGNTIYF. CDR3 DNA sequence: TGTGCCAGCAGTGAAGCGACAGGGAGCTCTGGAAACACCATATATTTT.